One T cell receptor beta chain is described in this entry. This entry comes from a study of T cell changes during pregnancy in multiple sclerosis. Trimming left V 6 bases short and J 4 bases short, with 10 bases between. Germline V gene sequence: CDR1 LNHDA, CDR2 SQIVND (reference sequence). This CDR3 has 13 amino acids. Clones were read by immunoSEQ multiplex PCR, and TCRdb kept only the in-frame ones, dropping some. The sample has about 40,000 clones; roughly 94% are singletons. This material consisted of peripheral blood, taken in the third trimester of pregnancy. The clonotype comes from a female donor with multiple sclerosis, enrolled in a pregnancy study. The chain recombines TRBV19 with TRBJ1-5; D may be TRBD1 (6 bases). CDR3 amino acids: CASRGTGNQPQHF. CDR3 bases: TGTGCCAGTAGGGGAACAGGGAATCAGCCCCAGCATTTT.